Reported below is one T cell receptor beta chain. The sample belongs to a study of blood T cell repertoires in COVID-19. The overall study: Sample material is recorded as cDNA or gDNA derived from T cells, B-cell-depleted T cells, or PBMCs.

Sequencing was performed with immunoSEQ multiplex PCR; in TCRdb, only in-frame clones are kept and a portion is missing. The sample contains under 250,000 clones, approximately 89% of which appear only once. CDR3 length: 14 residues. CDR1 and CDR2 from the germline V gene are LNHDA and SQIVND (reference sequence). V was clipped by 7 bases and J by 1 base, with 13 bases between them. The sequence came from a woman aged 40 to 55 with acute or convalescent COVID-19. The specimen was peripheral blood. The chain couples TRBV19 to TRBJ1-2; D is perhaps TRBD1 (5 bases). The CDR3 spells CASTPQGINYGYTF. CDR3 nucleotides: TGTGCCAGTACCCCCCAGGGTATTAACTATGGCTACACCTTC.